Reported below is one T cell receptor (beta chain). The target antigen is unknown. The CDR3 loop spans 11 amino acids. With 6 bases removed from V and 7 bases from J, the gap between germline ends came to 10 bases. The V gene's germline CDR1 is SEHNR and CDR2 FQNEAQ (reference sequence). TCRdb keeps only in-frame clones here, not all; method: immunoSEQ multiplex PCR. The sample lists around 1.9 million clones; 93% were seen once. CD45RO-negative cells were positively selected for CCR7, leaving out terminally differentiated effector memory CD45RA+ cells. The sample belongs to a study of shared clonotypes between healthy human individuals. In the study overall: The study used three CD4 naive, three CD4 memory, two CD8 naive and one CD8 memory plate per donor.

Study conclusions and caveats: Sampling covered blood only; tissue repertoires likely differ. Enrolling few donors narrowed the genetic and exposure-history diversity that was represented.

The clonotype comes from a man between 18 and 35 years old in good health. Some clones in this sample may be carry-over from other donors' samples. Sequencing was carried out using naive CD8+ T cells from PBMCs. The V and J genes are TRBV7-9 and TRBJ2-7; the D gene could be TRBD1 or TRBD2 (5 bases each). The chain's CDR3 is CASRDTGEQYF. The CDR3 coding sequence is TGTGCCAGCAGGGACACGGGGGAGCAGTACTTC.